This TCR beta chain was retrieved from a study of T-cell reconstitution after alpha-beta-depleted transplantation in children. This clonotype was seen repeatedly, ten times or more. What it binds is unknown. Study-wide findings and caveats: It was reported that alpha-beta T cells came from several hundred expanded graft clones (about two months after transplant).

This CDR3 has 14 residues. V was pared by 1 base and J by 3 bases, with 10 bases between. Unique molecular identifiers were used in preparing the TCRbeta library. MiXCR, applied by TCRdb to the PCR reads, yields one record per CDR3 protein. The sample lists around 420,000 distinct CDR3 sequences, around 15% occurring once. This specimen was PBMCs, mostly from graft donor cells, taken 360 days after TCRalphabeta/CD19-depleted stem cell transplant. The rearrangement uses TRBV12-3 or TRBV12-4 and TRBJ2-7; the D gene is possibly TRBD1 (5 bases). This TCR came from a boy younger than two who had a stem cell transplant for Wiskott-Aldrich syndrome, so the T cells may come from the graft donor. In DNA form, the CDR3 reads TGTGCCAGCAGTTTAGGGGGCGAAAACTACGAGCAGTACTTC. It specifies CASSLGGENYEQYF.